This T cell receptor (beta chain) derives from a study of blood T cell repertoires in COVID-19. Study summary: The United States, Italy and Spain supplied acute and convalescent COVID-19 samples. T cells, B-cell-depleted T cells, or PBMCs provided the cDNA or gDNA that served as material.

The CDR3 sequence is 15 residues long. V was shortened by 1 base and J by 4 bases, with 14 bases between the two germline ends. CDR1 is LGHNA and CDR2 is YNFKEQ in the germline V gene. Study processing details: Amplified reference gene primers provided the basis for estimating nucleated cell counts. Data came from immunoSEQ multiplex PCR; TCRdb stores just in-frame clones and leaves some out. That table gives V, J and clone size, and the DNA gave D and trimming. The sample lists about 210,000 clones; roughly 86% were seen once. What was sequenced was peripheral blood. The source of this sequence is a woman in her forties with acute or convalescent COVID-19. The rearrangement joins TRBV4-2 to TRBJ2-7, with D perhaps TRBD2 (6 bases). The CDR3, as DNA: TGTGCCAGCAGCCAAGGCTCGGGAGAGCCATACGAGCAGTACTTC. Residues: CASSQGSGEPYEQYF.